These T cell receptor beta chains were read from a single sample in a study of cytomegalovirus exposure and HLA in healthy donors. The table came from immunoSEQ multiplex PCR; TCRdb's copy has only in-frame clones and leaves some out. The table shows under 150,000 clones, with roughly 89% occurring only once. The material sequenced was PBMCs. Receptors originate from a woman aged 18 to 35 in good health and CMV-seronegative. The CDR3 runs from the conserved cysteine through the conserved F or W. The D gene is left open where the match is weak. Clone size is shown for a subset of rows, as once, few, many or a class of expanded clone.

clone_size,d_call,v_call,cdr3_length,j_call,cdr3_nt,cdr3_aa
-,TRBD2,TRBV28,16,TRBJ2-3,TGTGCCAGCAGTGACAACAGCGGGAGGGCCGCAGATACGCAGTATTTT,CASSDNSGRAADTQYF
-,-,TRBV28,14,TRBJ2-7,TGTGCCAGCAGGACCCGGGGGTCACGACTCGAGCAGTACTTC,CASRTRGSRLEQYF
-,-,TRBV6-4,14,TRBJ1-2,TGTGCCAGCAGTGAATCTGGACAGAGATATGGCTACACCTTC,CASSESGQRYGYTF
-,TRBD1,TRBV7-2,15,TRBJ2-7,TGTGCCAGCAGCTTAGAGGGACAGGGGGCCTACGAGCAGTACTTC,CASSLEGQGAYEQYF
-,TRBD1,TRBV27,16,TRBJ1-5,TGTGCCAGCAGTTTAACAGGGGGCGCCTCCAATCAGCCCCAGCATTTT,CASSLTGGASNQPQHF
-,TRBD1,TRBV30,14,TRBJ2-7,TGTGCCTGGAGCCCCGGGACAGGGGCCTACGAGCAGTACTTC,CAWSPGTGAYEQYF
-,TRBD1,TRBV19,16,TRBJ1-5,TGTGCCAGTAGTGGACGGGACAGGGTTTCCAATCAGCCCCAGCATTTT,CASSGRDRVSNQPQHF
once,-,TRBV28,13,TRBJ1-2,TGTGCCAGCAGTTTAGAGACAGACTATGGCTACACCTTC,CASSLETDYGYTF
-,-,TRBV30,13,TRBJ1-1,TGTGCCTGGAGCAGGACACCTAACACTGAAGCTTTCTTT,CAWSRTPNTEAFF
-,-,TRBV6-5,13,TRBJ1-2,TGTGCCAGCCGCGAAGACACTAACTATGGCTACACCTTC,CASREDTNYGYTF
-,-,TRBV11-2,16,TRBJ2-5,TGTGCCAGCAGCTCAGAAGCTCGACTCCCCGAGGCGGCCCAGTACTTC,CASSSEARLPEAAQYF
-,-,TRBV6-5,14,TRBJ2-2,TGTGCCAGTTTCAGGACTAGGGGGACCGGGGAGCTGTTTTTT,CASFRTRGTGELFF
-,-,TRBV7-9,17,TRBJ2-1,TGTGCCAGCAGCTTAGCGCTGTTGGAGGGACCCTACAATGAGCAGTTCTTC,CASSLALLEGPYNEQFF
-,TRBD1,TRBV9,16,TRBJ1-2,TGTGCCAGCAGCGTCACCGGGACAGGGGGCCACTATGGCTACACCTTC,CASSVTGTGGHYGYTF
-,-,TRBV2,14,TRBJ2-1,TGTGCCAGCAGGCCGAGTGTCTCCTACAATGAGCAGTTCTTC,CASRPSVSYNEQFF
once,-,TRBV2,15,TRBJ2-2,TGTGCCAGCAGTCTAGCCCCCGACGACACCGGGGAGCTGTTTTTT,CASSLAPDDTGELFF
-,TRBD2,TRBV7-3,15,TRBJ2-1,TGTGCCAGCAGCTTGACTAGCGCACAGTACAATGAGCAGTTCTTC,CASSLTSAQYNEQFF
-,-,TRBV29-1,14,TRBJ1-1,TGCAGCGTGTGGGGTGCAGGGGAGATCGGTGAAGCTTTCTTT,CSVWGAGEIGEAFF
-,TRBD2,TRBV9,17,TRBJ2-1,TGTGCCAGCAGCGTAGCGGGAGGATTGACATCCTACAATGAGCAGTTCTTC,CASSVAGGLTSYNEQFF
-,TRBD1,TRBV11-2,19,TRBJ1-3,TGTGCCAGCAGCTCCCTCAGGGGGGACCGAAAACCCTCTGGAAACACCATATATTTT,CASSSLRGDRKPSGNTIYF
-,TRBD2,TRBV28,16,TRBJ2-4,TGTGCCAGCAGCCCCCCCCCTAGCGGGGGGCGGGGCATTCAGTACTTC,CASSPPPSGGRGIQYF
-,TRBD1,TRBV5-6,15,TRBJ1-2,TGTGCCAGCAGCTACCGGGACAGGGTCCACTATGGCTACACCTTC,CASSYRDRVHYGYTF
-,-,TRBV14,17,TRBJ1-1,TGTGCCAGCAGCCAAGAGGTTGTACAGAGGGAGGGCACTGAAGCTTTCTTT,CASSQEVVQREGTEAFF
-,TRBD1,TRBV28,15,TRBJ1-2,TGTGCCAGCAGTTTTGGGGACAGGGGGCACTATGGCTACACCTTC,CASSFGDRGHYGYTF
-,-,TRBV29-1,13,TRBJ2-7,TGCAGCGTACGTGGGACTGCAGCCTTCGAGCAGTACTTC,CSVRGTAAFEQYF
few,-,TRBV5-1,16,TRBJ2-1,TGCGCCAGCAGCTTGAGTCCAGGTCGCTCCTACAATGAGCAGTTCTTC,CASSLSPGRSYNEQFF
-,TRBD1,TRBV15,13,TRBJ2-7,TGTGCCACCAGCAGTCAGGGGGCCTACGAGCAGTACTTC,CATSSQGAYEQYF
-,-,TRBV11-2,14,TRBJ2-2,TGTGCCAGCAGCTTAGCCGGCGGGACCGGGGAGCTGTTTTTT,CASSLAGGTGELFF
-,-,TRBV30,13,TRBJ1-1,TGTGCCTGGAGGTATCTTGTGAACACTGAAGCTTTCTTT,CAWRYLVNTEAFF
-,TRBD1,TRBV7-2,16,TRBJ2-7,TGTGCCAGCAGCCCGAGACAGGGGGACGCCTCCTACGAGCAGTACTTC,CASSPRQGDASYEQYF
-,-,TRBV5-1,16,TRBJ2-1,TGCGCCAGCAGCTTGGTGGCGGGGGTAGGGGGCAATGAGCAGTTCTTC,CASSLVAGVGGNEQFF
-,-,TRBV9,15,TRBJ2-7,TGTGCCAGCAGCACGGCTAGCGCCCCCTCCTACGAGCAGTACTTC,CASSTASAPSYEQYF
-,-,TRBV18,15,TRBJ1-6,TGTGCCAGCTCACCTACCGATTACAGGAATTCACCCCTCCACTTT,CASSPTDYRNSPLHF
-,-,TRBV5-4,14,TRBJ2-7,TGTGCCAGCAGCCCCCAGACAGGTAACTACGAGCAGTACTTC,CASSPQTGNYEQYF
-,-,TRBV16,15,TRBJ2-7,TGTGCCAGCAGCCAAGGGGGCAGGGGAACCTACGAGCAGTACTTC,CASSQGGRGTYEQYF
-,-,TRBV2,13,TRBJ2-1,TGTGCCAGCAGTGACCGGGGCTACAATGAGCAGTTCTTC,CASSDRGYNEQFF
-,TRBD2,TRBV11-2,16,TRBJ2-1,TGTGCCAGCAGCTTAGTAACTAGCGGGGTTAACAATGAGCAGTTCTTC,CASSLVTSGVNNEQFF
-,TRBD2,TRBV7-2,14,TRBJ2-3,TGTGCCAGCAGCCCCCAGGGAGGGCCAGATACGCAGTATTTT,CASSPQGGPDTQYF
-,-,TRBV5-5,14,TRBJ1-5,TGTGCCAGCAGTAAAGACAGTCACAATCAGCCCCAGCATTTT,CASSKDSHNQPQHF
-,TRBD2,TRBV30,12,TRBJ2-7,TGTGCCTGGAGTCGGGGGGTAGACGAGCAGTACTTC,CAWSRGVDEQYF
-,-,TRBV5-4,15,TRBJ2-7,TGTGCCAGCAGCCGAGGCGGGCATGATATCCACGAGCAGTACTTC,CASSRGGHDIHEQYF
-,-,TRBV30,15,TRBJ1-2,TGTGCCTGGAGTGTCGGCTCAAGGACAGTCTATGGCTACACCTTC,CAWSVGSRTVYGYTF
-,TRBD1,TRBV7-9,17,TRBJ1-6,TGTGCCAGCAGCGTGGGTCAGGGGGTCCCCTATAATTCACCCCTCCACTTT,CASSVGQGVPYNSPLHF
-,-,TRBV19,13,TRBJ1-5,TGTGCCAGTAGTACAGACAGCGATCAGCCCCAGCATTTT,CASSTDSDQPQHF
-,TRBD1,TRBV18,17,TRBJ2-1,TGTGCCAGCTCACTTCGAATCCGGGACAGGGGGCGAAATGAGCAGTTCTTC,CASSLRIRDRGRNEQFF
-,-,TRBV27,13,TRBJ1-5,TGTGCCAGCAGTTTTCGGGGTAATCAGCCCCAGCATTTT,CASSFRGNQPQHF
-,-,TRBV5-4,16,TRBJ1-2,TGTGCCAGCAGCTCCTGGGGCAATCCCCGCCTATATGGCTACACCTTC,CASSSWGNPRLYGYTF
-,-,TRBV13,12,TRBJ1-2,TGTGCCAGCAGCCTCAGGGCCCATGGCTACACCTTC,CASSLRAHGYTF